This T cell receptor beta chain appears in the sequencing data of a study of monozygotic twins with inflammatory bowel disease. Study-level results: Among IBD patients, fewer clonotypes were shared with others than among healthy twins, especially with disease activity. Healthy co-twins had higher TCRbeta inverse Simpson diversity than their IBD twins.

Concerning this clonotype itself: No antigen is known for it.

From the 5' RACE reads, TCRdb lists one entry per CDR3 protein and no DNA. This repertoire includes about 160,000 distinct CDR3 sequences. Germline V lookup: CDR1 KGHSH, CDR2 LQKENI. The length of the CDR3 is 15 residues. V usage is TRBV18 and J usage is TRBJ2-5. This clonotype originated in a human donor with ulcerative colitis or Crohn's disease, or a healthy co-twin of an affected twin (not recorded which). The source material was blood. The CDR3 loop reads CASSPQGYLQETQYF.